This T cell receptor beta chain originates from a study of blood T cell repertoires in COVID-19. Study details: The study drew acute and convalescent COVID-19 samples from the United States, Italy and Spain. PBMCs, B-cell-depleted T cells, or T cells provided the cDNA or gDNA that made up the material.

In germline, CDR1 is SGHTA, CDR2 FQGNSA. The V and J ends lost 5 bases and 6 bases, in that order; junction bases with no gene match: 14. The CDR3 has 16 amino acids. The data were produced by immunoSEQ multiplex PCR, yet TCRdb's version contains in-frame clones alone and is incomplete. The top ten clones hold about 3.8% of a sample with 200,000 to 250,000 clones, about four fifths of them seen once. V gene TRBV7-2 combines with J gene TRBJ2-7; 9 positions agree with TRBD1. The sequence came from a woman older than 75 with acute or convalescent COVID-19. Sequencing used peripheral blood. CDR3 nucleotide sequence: TGTGCCAGCAGCGGGGGCGGTCGACAGGGGGAAGGCGAGCAGTACTTC. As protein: CASSGGGRQGEGEQYF.